The sequence of this T cell receptor beta chain was determined in a study of cytomegalovirus exposure and HLA in healthy donors. Study at large: Early release data held tens of millions of unique TCRs from HLA-typed donors.

The CDR3 is made up of 16 amino acids. The germline V gene encodes CDR1 SGDLS and CDR2 YYNGEE. V shed 3 bases, J shed 1 base, and the junction held 9 bases outside the gene matches. Study-level results: Researchers reportedly found TCR beta sequences accurately predicted most subjects' HLA-A and HLA-B alleles.

The study ran its PCR with 60 Vbeta and 13 Jbeta primers. The table came from immunoSEQ multiplex PCR; TCRdb's copy has only in-frame clones and leaves some out. The sample table includes 25,000 to 30,000 clones. As concerns this clone: Its antigen is unknown.

V usage is TRBV9 and J usage is TRBJ2-5, with 7 bases that match TRBD2. Sequencing input: PBMCs. The receptor's source is a man aged 25 to 45 in good health and CMV-seronegative. The CDR3 DNA is TGTGCCAGCAGCGAAATCGGAGTAGCGGGCCAAGAGACCCAGTACTTC. Amino acids: CASSEIGVAGQETQYF.